The source of this TCR beta chain is a study of response to subunit inactivated influenza vaccine. Worth noting for this clonotype: Antigen specificity is unknown.

Study-level results: The authors suggested that every seasonal influenza vaccination recruits few new T cells.

V lost 6 bases and J 5 bases, leaving 16 bases between the germline ends. The CDR3 is 14 amino acids. Germline values: CDR1 SGHTA, CDR2 FQGNSA. TCRdb redid the calling of the RT-PCR reads with MiXCR, one entry per CDR3 protein. The data show roughly 500,000 distinct CDR3 sequences, with about 25% seen just once and approximately 2% held by the top ten. This receptor was obtained from a middle-aged man who received an inactivated influenza vaccine. Sequencing used CD4+ T cells sorted from PBMCs, obtained roughly 5 days after vaccination. This chain uses TRBV7-2 with TRBJ1-1, with D perhaps TRBD1 (6 bases). The CDR3 bases are TGTGCCAGCAGTCAACAGGGCGGTAGAACTGAAGCTTTCTTT. Protein sequence: CASSQQGGRTEAFF. Drawing the rest from reference TRBV7-2 and TRBJ1-1, the complete variable domain is GAGVSQSPSNKVTEKGKDVELRCDPISGHTALYWYRQSLGQGLEFLIYFQGNSAPDKSGLPSDRFSAERTGGSVSTLTIQRTQQEDSAVYLCASSQQGGRTEAFFGQGTRLTVV.